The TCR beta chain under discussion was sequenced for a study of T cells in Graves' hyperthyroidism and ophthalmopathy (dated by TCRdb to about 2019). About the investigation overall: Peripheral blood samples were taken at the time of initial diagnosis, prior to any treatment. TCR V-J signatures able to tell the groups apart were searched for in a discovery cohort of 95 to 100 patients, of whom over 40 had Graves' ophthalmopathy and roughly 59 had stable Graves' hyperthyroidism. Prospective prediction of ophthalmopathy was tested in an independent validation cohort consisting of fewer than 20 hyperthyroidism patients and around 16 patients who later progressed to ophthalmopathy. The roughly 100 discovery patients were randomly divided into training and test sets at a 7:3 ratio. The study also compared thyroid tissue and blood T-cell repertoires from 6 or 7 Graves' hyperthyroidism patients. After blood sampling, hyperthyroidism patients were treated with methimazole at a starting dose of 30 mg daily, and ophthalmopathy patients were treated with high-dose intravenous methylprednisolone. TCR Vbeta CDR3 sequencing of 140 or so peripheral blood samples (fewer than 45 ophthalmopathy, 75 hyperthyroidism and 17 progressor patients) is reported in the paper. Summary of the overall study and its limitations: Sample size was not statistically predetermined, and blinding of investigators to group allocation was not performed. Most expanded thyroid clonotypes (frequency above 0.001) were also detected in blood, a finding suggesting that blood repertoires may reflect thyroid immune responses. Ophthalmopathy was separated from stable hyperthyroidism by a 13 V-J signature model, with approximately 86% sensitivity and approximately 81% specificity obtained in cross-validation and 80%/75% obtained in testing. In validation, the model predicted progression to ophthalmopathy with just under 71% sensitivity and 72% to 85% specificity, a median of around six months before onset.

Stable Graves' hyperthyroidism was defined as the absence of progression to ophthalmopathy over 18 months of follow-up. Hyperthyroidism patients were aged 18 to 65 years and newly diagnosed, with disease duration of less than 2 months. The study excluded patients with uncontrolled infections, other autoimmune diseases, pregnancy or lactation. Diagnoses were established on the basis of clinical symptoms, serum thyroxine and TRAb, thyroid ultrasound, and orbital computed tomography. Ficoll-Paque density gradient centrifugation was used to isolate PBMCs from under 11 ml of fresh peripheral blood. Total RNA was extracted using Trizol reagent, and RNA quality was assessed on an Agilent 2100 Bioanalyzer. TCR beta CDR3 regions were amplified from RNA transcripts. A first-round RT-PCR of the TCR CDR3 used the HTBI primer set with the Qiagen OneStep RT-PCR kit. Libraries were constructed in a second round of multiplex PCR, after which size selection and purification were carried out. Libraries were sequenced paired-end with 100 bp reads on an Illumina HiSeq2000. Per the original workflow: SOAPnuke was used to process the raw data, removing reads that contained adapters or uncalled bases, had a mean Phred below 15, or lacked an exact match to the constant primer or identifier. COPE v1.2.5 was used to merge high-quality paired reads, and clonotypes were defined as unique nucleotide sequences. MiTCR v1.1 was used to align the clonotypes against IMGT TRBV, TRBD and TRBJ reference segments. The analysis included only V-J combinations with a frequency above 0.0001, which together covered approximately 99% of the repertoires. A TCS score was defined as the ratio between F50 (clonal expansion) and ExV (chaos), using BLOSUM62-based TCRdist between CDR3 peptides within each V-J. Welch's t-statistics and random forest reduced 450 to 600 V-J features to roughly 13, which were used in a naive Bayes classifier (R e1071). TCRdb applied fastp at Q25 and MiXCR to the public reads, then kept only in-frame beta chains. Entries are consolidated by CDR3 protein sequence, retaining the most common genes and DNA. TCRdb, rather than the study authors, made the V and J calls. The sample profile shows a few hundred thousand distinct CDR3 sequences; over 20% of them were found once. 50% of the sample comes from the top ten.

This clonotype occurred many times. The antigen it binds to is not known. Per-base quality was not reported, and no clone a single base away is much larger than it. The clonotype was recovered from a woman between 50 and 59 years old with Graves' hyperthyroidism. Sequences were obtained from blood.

For the CDR3, the sequence is CATGGDNGRMPIDTGELFF. The sequenced DNA is TGTGCCACCGGGGGGGATAATGGACGGATGCCAATTGACACCGGGGAGCTGTTTTTT. The V and J genes are TRBV24-1 and TRBJ2-2; TRBD2 aligns with 7 central bases. Germline trimming: 9 bases from V, 3 bases from J; junction bases outside gene matches: 21. Its CDR3 holds 19 amino acids, cysteine through phenylalanine. Only the CDR3 region is kept as DNA, spanning 57 bases read in frame from base 1. Sequences KGHDR (CDR1) and SFDVKD (CDR2) are obtained from the germline V gene.